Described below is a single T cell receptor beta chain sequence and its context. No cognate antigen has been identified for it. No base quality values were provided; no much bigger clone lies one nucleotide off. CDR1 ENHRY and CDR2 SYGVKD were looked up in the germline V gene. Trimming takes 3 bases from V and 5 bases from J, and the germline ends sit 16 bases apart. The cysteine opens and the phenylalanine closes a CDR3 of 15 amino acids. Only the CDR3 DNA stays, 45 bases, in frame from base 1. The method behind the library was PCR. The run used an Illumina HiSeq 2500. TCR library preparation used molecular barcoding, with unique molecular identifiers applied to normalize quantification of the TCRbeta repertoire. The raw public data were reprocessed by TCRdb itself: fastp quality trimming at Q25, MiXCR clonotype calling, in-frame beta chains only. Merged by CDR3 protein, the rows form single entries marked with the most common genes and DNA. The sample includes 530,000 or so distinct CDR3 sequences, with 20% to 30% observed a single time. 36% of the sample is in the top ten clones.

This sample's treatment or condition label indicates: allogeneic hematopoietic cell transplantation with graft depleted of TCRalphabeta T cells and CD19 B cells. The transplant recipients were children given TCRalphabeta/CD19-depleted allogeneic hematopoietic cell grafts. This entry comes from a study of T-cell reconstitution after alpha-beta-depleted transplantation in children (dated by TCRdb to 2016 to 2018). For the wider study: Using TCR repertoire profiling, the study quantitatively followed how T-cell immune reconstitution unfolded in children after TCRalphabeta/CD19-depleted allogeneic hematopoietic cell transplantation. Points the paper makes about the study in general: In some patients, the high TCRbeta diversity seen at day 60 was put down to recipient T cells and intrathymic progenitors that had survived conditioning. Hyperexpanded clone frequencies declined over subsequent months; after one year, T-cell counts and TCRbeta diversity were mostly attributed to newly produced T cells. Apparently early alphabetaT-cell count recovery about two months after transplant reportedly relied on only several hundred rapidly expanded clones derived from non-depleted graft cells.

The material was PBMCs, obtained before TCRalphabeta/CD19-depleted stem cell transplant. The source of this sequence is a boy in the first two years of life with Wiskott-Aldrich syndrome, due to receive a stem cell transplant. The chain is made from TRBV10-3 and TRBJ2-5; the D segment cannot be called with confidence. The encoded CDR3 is CAISERQAVRETQYF. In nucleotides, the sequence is TGTGCCATCAGTGAACGGCAAGCAGTCCGGGAGACCCAGTACTTC.